The 6 T cell receptor beta chains given below trace back to one sample, sequenced in a study of control samples from healthy donors and cancer patients (dated by TCRdb to 2020 to 2021). Library preparation used the immunoSEQ multiplex PCR assay. The source is immuneACCESS, and TCRdb retained only in-frame sequences with V and J called. Part of the clones is not carried over; for the studies checked, unresolved V genes explain less than half of this, and the remainder is unexplained. In all, the sample holds approximately 80,000 clones, and around 92% of those were seen once. About 15% of the sample belongs to the ten largest clones. The material sequenced was blood. These receptors came from a man in his thirties or forties in good health.

The chain has TRBV15 and TRBJ2-5; 8 bases agree with TRBD1. The CDR3 covers 15 residues. From germline, CDR1 is LNHNV and CDR2 YYDKDF (reference sequence). V lost 4 bases to trimming and J lost 5 bases; unmatched junction nucleotides: 9. CDR3: CATSTRTGQGETQYF. In DNA, the CDR3 is TGTGCCACCAGCACTCGGACAGGGCAGGGGGAGACCCAGTACTTC.

The genes are TRBV7-2 and TRBJ1-6; D possibly corresponds to TRBD1 (5 bases). Trimming took off 4 bases at V and 9 bases at J, with 16 bases between the two ends. CDR1 is SGHTA and CDR2 is FQGNSA in the germline V gene. This CDR3 contains 15 residues. The CDR3 DNA reads as TGTGCCAGCAGCTCCCGGGGGGAGGCGGGTTCACCCCTCCACTTT. Amino acids: CASSSRGEAGSPLHF.

The chain uses TRBV7-6 and TRBJ2-1; D possibly corresponds to TRBD2 (5 bases). In germline, CDR1 is SGHVS, CDR2 FNYEAQ. Trimming left V 5 bases short and J 6 bases short, with 14 bases between. The CDR3 sequence is 14 residues long. The CDR3 here is CASSPGVVSNEQFF. The DNA for the CDR3 is TGTGCCAGCAGCCCCGGGGTAGTAAGCAATGAGCAGTTCTTC. The variable domain in full, completed from reference TRBV7-6 and TRBJ2-1, reads GAGVSQSPRYKVTKRGQDVALRCDPISGHVSLYWYRQALGQGPEFLTYFNYEAQQDKSGLPNDRFSAERPEGSISTLTIQRTEQRDSAMYRCASSPGVVSNEQFFGPGTRLTVL.

This rearrangement joins TRBV6-5 to TRBJ2-1; weak D call: TRBD1 (6 bases). CDR1 is MNHEY, CDR2 SVGAGI, per germline. This CDR3 has 14 amino acids. The V and J ends lost 0 bases and 12 bases respectively, with 15 bases between them. CDR3 amino acids: CASSYSEGQGPQFF. In DNA form, the CDR3 reads TGTGCCAGCAGTTACTCTGAGGGTCAGGGGCCGCAGTTCTTC.

The rearrangement joins TRBV5-1 to TRBJ2-7; TRBD1 agrees at 8 bases. CDR1 is SGHRS, CDR2 YFSETQ, per germline. The CDR3 loop spans 15 amino acids. V was clipped by 4 bases and J by 5 bases; unmatched bases: 11. CDR3: CASSIQGAERDEQYF. The CDR3, as DNA: TGCGCCAGCAGCATCCAGGGGGCTGAGAGGGACGAGCAGTACTTC.

This chain connects TRBV4-1 to TRBJ2-7, with a possible D match to TRBD2 (6 bases). This CDR3 is 14 amino acids long. In germline, CDR1 is MGHRA, CDR2 YSYEKL. Trimming removed 8 bases at V and 6 bases at J, with 20 bases between. CDR3 loop: CASGNSGIWSEQYF. CDR3 coding DNA: TGCGCCAGCGGAAATAGCGGTATCTGGTCCGAGCAGTACTTC.